This passage covers 9 T cell receptor beta chains from one sample sequenced in a study of blood T cell repertoires in COVID-19. This table comes from immunoSEQ multiplex PCR, and its TCRdb copy is limited to in-frame clones, with some not included. The sample consists of around 260,000 clones, 75% to 90% of them appearing once. Sequencing was carried out using peripheral blood. The receptors were gathered from a man aged 25-45 years with active or convalescent COVID-19.

V is TRBV25-1 and J is TRBJ2-3; no clear D gene. Trimming left V 3 bases short and J 2 bases short, with 18 bases between. The CDR3 covers 17 residues. Per germline, CDR1 MGHDK and CDR2 SYGVNS. Here the CDR3 reads CASSESAPPESTDTQYF. CDR3 DNA sequence: TGTGCCAGCAGTGAGTCCGCCCCTCCGGAGTCCACAGATACGCAGTATTTT.

V gene TRBV10-3 combines with J gene TRBJ2-5, with 9 positions matching TRBD2. V trimming: 2 bases; J trimming: 5 bases; junction bases outside the gene matches: 6. Germline loops: CDR1 ENHRY, CDR2 SYGVKD. The length of the CDR3 is 15 residues. The CDR3 DNA is TGTGCCATCAGTGAGGGGACTAGCTGGCCCGAGACCCAGTACTTC. Protein: CAISEGTSWPETQYF.

The chain couples TRBV2 to TRBJ1-1, with D maybe TRBD1 (5 bases). The CDR3 consists of 13 residues. Looked up from germline, CDR1 is SNHLY and CDR2 is FYNNEI. V gave up 6 bases and J gave up 6 bases, with 14 bases separating them. CDR3: CASRGDLGPEAFF. Written as DNA, the CDR3 is TGTGCCAGCAGGGGGGACTTGGGGCCTGAAGCTTTCTTT. Full variable domain (missing parts from reference TRBV2 and TRBJ1-1): EPEVTQTPSHQVTQMGQEVILRCVPISNHLYFYWYRQILGQKVEFLVSFYNNEISEKSEIFDDQFSVERPDGSNFTLKIRSTKLEDSAMYFCASRGDLGPEAFFGQGTRLTVV.

The V call is TRBV30, the J call TRBJ1-4, with 7 positions matching TRBD1. In germline, CDR1 is GTSNPN, CDR2 SVGIG (reference sequence). The CDR3 is made up of 14 amino acids. V lost 8 bases to trimming and J lost 6 bases; unmatched junction nucleotides: 12. CDR3 amino acids: CAQSGGQPYEKLFF. CDR3 bases: TGTGCCCAGTCCGGGGGACAGCCTTATGAAAAACTGTTTTTT.

This chain uses TRBV6-5 with TRBJ1-1; D remains unclear. The V end lost 3 bases, the J end lost 2 bases, and 16 bases lay between the germline ends. CDR1 is MNHEY and CDR2 is SVGAGI in the germline V gene. The CDR3 sequence is 16 residues long. The CDR3 nucleotides are TGTGCCAGCAGTTATAGTCCGTCCCCGACAAACACTGAAGCTTTCTTT. Its protein product is CASSYSPSPTNTEAFF.

The V gene is TRBV5-6, the J gene TRBJ1-1; 12 bases agree with TRBD1. Germline V gene lookup returns CDR1 SGHDT and CDR2 YYEEEE. The CDR3 has 18 amino acids. V trimming: 4 bases; J trimming: 9 bases; junction bases outside the gene matches: 19. The CDR3, as DNA: TGTGCCAGCAGCCTGAGCAGGGACAGGGGGCTCCCCCGTGAGCAAGCTTTCTTT. It encodes CASSLSRDRGLPREQAFF.

The rearrangement links TRBV19 to TRBJ1-5; 10 nucleotides line up with TRBD1. Trimming cost V 7 bases and J 7 bases; bases outside gene matches: 7. Germline lookup yields CDR1 LNHDA and CDR2 SQIVND (reference sequence). The CDR3 length is 14 residues. The CDR3 here is CASKTGTGDQPQHF. The CDR3 DNA reads as TGTGCCAGTAAGACCGGGACAGGGGACCAGCCCCAGCATTTT. The variable domain in full, with the rest retrieved from reference TRBV19 and TRBJ1-5, is DGGITQSPKYLFRKEGQNVTLSCEQNLNHDAMYWYRQDPGQGLRLIYYSQIVNDFQKGDIAEGYSVSREKKESFPLTVTSAQKNPTAFYLCASKTGTGDQPQHFGDGTRLSIL.

The chain employs TRBV27 and TRBJ1-5, with no clear D. This CDR3 has 14 amino acids. With 0 bases removed from V and 4 bases from J, the gap between germline ends came to 7 bases. Per germline, CDR1 MNHEY and CDR2 SMNVEV (reference sequence). CDR3 sequence reads: CASSLSGSNQPQHF. Here the CDR3 DNA reads TGTGCCAGCAGTTTATCGGGGAGTAATCAGCCCCAGCATTTT.

The rearrangement uses TRBV28 and TRBJ2-5; 9 nucleotides line up with TRBD1. CDR3 length: 13 residues. The germline gives CDR1 MDHEN, CDR2 SYDVKM. Trimming cost V 9 bases and J 5 bases; bases outside gene matches: 7. The chain's CDR3 is CASLETGGETQYF. DNA for the CDR3: TGTGCCAGTTTGGAGACAGGGGGTGAGACCCAGTACTTC.